This T cell receptor (beta chain) was sequenced during a study of shared clonotypes between healthy human individuals. For the study at large: Contributing individuals were two females and a few males aged 18 to 49.

Sequencing was performed with immunoSEQ multiplex PCR; in TCRdb, only in-frame clones are kept and a portion is missing. The sample consists of more than 2,000,000 clones, 90% to 95% of them appearing once. Trimming removed 4 bases at V and 1 base at J, with 12 bases between. The CDR3 contains 15 residues. Germline V CDR1 and CDR2: MDHEN, SYDVKM. Study-wide points: Among non-shared clonotypes, generation probabilities were lower than among those shared by all four donors.

This clone was observed once. Its specificity is not known. This clonotype originated in a man aged 18 to 29 in good health. Some clones in this sample may be carry-over from other donors' samples. The gene calls are TRBV28 and TRBJ2-3; possible D gene TRBD2, 6 bases. Sample: naive CD4+ T cells from PBMCs. Subset noted: CD45RA+ positively selected. Here the CDR3 reads CASSSYSGGTDTQYF. The DNA for the CDR3 is TGTGCCAGCAGTTCCTATAGCGGAGGCACAGATACGCAGTATTTT. The whole variable domain, remainder taken from reference TRBV28 and TRBJ2-3, is DVKVTQSSRYLVKRTGEKVFLECVQDMDHENMFWYRQDPGLGLRLIYFSYDVKMKEKGDIPEGYSVSREKKERFSLILESASTNQTSMYLCASSSYSGGTDTQYFGPGTRLTVL.